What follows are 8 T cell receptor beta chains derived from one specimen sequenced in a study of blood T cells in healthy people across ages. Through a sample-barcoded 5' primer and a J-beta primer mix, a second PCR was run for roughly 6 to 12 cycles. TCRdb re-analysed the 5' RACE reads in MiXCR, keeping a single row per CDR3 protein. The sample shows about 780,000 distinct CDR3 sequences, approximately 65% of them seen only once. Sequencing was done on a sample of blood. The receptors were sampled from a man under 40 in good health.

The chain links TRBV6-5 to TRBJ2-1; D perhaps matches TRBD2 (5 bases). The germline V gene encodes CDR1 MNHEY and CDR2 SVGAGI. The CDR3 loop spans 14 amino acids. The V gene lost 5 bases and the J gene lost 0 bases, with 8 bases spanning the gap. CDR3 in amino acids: CASSPSFSYNEQFF. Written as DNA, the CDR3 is TGTGCCAGCAGTCCTAGCTTCTCCTACAATGAGCAGTTCTTC.

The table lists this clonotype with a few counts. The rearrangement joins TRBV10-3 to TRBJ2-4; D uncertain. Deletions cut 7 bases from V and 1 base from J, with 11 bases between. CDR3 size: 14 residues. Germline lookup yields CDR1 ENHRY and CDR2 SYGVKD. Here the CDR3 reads CAIIPVKAKNIQYF. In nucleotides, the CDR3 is TGTGCCATCATCCCTGTTAAGGCCAAAAACATTCAGTACTTC.

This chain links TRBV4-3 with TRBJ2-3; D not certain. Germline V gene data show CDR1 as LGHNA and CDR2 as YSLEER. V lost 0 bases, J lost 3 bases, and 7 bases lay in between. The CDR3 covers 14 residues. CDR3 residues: CASSQDVRTDTQYF. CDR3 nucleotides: TGCGCCAGCAGCCAAGACGTGAGGACAGATACGCAGTATTTT.

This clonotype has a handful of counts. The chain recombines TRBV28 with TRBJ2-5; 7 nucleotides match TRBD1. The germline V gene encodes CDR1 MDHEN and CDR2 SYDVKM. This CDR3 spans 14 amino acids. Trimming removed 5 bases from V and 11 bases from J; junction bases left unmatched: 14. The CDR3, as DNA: TGTGCCAGCAGTATCGGGACAGTTTTTGAAGAGCAGTACTTC. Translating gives CASSIGTVFEEQYF.

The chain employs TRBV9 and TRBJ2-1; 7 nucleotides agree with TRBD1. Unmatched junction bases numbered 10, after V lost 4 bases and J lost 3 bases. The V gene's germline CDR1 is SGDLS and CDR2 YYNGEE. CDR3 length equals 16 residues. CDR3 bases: TGTGCCAGCAGCACAAGTCTCACAGGGGTCTACAATGAGCAGTTCTTC. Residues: CASSTSLTGVYNEQFF.

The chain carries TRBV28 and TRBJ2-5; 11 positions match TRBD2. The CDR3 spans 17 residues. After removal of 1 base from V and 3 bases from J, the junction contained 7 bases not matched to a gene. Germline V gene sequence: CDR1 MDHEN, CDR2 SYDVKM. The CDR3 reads CASSLFGLAGPKETQYF. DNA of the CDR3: TGTGCCAGCAGTTTATTTGGACTAGCGGGCCCCAAAGAGACCCAGTACTTC.

The CDR3 nucleotides read TGCAGCGTTGAAGATCGAAGCGGGGGGGTTACAGATACGCAGTATTTT. It codes for CSVEDRSGGVTDTQYF. The rearrangement joins TRBV29-1 to TRBJ2-3, with 10 bases matching TRBD2. Germline loops: CDR1 SQVTM, CDR2 ANQGSEA. The CDR3 loop spans 16 amino acids. The V gene end was trimmed by 0 bases and the J gene end by 3 bases; junction bases not matched to a gene: 6.

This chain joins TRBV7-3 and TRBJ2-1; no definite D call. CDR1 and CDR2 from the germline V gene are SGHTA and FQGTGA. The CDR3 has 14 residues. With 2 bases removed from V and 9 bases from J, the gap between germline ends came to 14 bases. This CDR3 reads CASSLFGWEGEQFF. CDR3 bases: TGTGCCAGCAGCTTATTCGGTTGGGAAGGTGAGCAGTTCTTC.